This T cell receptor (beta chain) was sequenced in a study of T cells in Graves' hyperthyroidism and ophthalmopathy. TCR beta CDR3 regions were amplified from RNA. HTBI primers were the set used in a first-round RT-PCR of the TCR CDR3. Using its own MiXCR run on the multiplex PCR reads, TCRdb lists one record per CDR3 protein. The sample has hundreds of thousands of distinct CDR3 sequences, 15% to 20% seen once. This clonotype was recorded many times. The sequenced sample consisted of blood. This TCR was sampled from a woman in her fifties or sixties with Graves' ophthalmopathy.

In DNA, the CDR3 is TGTGCCTGGAGTGTAAGGATCTGGCCGAGCACAGATACGCAGTATTTT. Its translation is CAWSVRIWPSTDTQYF. This chain links TRBV30 with TRBJ2-3; D is ambiguous. The CDR3 runs to 16 residues. V shed 0 bases and J shed 0 bases, with 13 bases lying between them. CDR1 and CDR2 (germline): GTSNPN, SVGIG (reference sequence). Filled out from reference TRBV30 and TRBJ2-3, the complete variable domain reads SQTIHQWPATLVQPVGSPLSLECTVEGTSNPNLYWYRQAAGRGLQLLFYSVGIGQISSEVPQNLSASRPQDRQFILSSKKLLLSDSGFYLCAWSVRIWPSTDTQYFGPGTRLTVL.